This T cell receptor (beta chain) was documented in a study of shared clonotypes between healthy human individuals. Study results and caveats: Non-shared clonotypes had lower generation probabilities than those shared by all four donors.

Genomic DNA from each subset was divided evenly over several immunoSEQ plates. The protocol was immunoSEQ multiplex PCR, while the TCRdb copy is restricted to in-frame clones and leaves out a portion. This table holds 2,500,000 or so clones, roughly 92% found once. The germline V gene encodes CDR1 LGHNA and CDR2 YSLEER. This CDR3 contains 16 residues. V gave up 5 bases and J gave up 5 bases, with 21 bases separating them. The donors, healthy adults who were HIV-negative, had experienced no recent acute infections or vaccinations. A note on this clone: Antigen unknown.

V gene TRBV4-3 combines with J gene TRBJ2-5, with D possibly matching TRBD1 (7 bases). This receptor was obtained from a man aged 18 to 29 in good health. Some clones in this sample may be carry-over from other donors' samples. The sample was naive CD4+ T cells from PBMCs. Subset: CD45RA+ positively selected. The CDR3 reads CASSLKGRGAKETQYF. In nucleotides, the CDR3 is TGCGCCAGCAGCTTAAAGGGCAGGGGGGCCAAGGAGACCCAGTACTTC.